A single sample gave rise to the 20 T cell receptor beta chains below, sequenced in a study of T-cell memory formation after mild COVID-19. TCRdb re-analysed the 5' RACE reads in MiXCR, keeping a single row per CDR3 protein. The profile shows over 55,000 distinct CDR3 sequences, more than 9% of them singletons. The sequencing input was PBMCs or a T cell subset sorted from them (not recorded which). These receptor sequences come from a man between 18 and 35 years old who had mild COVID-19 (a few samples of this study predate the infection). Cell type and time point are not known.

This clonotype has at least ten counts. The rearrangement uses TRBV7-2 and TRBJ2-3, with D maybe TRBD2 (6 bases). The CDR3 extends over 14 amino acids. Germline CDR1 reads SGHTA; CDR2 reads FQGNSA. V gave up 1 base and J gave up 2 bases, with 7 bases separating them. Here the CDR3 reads CASSLGTNTDTQYF. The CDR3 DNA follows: TGTGCCAGCAGCTTAGGGACTAACACAGATACGCAGTATTTT.

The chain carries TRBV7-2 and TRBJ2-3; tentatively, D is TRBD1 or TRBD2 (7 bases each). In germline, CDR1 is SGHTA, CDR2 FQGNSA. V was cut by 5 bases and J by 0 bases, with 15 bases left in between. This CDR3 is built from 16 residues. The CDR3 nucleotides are TGTGCCAGCAGCCCAGGGGGGGGCTTCAGCACAGATACGCAGTATTTT. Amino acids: CASSPGGGFSTDTQYF.

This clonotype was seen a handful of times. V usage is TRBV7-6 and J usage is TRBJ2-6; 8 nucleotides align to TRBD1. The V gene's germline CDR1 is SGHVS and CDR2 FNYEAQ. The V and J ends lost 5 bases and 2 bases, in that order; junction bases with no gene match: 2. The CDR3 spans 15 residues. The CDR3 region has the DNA TGTGCCAGCAGCCAGGACAGGGCTGGGGCCAACGTCCTGACTTTC. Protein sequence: CASSQDRAGANVLTF.

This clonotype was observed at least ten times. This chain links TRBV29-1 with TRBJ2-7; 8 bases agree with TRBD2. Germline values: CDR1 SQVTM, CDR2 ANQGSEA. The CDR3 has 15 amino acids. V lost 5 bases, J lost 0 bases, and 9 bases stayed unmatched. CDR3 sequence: CSVLKLAGISYEQYF. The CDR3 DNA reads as TGCAGCGTTCTCAAATTAGCGGGAATCTCCTACGAGCAGTACTTC.

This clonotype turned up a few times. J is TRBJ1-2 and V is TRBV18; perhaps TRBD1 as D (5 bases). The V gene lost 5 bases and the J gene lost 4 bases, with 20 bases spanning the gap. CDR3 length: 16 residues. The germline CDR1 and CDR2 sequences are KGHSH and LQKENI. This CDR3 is CASSEGRSGGRYGYTF. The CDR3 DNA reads TGTGCCAGCTCAGAGGGACGGAGTGGAGGGCGCTATGGCTACACCTTC.

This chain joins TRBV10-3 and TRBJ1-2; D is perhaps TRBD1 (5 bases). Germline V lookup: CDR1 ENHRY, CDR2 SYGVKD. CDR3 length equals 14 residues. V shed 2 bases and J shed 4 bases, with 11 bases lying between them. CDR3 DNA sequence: TGTGCCATCAGTGAGGGGCGGGGGAGCTATGGCTACACCTTC. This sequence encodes CAISEGRGSYGYTF.

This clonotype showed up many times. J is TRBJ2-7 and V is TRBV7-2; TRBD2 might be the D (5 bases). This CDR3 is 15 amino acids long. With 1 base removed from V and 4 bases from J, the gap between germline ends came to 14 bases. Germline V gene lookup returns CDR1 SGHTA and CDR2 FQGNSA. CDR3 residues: CASSLGTLLGYEQYF. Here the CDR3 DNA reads TGTGCCAGCAGCTTAGGGACTTTGCTGGGGTACGAGCAGTACTTC. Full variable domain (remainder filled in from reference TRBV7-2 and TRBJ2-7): GAGVSQSPSNKVTEKGKDVELRCDPISGHTALYWYRQSLGQGLEFLIYFQGNSAPDKSGLPSDRFSAERTGGSVSTLTIQRTQQEDSAVYLCASSLGTLLGYEQYFGPGTRLTVT.

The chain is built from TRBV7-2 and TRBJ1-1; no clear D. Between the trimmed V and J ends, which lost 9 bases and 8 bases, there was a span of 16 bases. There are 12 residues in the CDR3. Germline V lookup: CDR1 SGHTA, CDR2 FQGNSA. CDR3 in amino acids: CARSTSLVEAFF. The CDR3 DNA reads TGTGCCAGAAGTACCAGTCTAGTCGAAGCTTTCTTT.

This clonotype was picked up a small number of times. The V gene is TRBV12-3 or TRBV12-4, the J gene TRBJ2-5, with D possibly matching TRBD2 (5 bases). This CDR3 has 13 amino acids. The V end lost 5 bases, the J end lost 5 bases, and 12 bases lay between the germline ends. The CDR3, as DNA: TGTGCCAGCAGTGGTCGGGGATGGGAGACCCAGTACTTC. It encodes CASSGRGWETQYF.

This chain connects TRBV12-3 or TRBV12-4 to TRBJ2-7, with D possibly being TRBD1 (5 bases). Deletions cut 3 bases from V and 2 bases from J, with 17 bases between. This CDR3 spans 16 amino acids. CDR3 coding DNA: TGTGCCAGCAGTTTCCCCCTCGGCCAGGGCCCCTACGAGCAGTACGTC. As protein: CASSFPLGQGPYEQYV.

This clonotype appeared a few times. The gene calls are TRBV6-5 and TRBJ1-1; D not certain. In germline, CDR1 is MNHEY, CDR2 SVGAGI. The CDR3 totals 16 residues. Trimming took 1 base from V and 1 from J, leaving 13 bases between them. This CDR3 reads CASSYFSVGANTEAFF. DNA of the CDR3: TGTGCCAGCAGTTACTTCTCGGTAGGTGCGAACACTGAAGCTTTCTTT.

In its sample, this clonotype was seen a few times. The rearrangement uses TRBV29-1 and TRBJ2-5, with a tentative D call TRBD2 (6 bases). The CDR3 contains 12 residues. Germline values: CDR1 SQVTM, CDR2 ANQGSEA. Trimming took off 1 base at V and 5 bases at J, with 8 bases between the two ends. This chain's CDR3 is CSVEAGVETQYF. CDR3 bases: TGCAGCGTTGAAGCGGGGGTGGAGACCCAGTACTTC.

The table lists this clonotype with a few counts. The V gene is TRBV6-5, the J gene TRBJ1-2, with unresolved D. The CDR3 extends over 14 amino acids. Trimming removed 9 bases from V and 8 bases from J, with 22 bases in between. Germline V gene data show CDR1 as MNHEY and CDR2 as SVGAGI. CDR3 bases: TGTGCCAGTTCCGTAGAGGGCCGCCTTAGGGGCTACACCTTC. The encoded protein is CASSVEGRLRGYTF.

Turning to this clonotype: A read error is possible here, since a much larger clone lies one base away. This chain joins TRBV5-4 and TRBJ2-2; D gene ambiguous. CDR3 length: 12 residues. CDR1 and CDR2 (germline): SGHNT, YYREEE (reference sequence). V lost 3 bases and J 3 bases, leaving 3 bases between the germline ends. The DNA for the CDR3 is TGTGCCAGCAGCTCTTACACCGGGGAGCTGTTTTTT. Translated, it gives CASSSYTGELFF.

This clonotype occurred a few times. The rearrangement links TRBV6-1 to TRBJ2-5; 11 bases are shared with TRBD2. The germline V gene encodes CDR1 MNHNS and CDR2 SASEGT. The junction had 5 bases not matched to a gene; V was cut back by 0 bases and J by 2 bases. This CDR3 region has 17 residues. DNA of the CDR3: TGTGCCAGCAGTGAAGCCCTAGCGGGGGGCAAACAAGAGACCCAGTACTTC. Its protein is CASSEALAGGKQETQYF.

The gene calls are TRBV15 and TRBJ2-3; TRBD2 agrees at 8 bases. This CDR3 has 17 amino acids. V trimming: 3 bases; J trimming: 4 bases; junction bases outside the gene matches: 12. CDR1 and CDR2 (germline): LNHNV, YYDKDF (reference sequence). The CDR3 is CATSSMVRGGFSDTQYF. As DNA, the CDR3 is TGTGCCACCAGCAGTATGGTTCGGGGGGGCTTTTCAGATACGCAGTATTTT.

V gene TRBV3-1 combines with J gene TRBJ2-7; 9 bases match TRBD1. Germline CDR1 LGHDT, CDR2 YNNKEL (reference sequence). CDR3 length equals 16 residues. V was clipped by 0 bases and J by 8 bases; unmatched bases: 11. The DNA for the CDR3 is TGTGCCAGCAGCCAAGATAGGGACCGGACAGGGGATCAGCAGTACTTC. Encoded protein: CASSQDRDRTGDQQYF.

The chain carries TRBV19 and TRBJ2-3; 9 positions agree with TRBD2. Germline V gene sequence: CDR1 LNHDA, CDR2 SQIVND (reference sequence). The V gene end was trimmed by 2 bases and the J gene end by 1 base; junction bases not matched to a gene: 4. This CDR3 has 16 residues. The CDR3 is CASSISRTSGTDTQYF. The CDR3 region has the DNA TGTGCCAGTAGTATATCCCGGACTAGCGGCACAGATACGCAGTATTTT. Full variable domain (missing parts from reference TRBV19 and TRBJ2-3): DGGITQSPKYLFRKEGQNVTLSCEQNLNHDAMYWYRQDPGQGLRLIYYSQIVNDFQKGDIAEGYSVSREKKESFPLTVTSAQKNPTAFYLCASSISRTSGTDTQYFGPGTRLTVL.

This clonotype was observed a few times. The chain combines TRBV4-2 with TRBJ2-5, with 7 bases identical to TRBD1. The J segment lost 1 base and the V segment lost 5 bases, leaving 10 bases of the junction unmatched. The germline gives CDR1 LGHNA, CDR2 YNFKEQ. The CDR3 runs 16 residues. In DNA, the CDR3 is TGTGCCAGCAGCACCGTTGGGCCAGGGGGCCAAGAGACCCAGTACTTC. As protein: CASSTVGPGGQETQYF.

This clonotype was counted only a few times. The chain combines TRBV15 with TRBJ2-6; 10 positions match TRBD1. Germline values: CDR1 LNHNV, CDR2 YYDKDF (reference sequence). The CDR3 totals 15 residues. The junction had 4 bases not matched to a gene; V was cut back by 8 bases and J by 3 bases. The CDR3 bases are TGTGCCACCGCGACAGGGGGCCGTGGGGCCAACGTCCTGACTTTC. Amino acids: CATATGGRGANVLTF.